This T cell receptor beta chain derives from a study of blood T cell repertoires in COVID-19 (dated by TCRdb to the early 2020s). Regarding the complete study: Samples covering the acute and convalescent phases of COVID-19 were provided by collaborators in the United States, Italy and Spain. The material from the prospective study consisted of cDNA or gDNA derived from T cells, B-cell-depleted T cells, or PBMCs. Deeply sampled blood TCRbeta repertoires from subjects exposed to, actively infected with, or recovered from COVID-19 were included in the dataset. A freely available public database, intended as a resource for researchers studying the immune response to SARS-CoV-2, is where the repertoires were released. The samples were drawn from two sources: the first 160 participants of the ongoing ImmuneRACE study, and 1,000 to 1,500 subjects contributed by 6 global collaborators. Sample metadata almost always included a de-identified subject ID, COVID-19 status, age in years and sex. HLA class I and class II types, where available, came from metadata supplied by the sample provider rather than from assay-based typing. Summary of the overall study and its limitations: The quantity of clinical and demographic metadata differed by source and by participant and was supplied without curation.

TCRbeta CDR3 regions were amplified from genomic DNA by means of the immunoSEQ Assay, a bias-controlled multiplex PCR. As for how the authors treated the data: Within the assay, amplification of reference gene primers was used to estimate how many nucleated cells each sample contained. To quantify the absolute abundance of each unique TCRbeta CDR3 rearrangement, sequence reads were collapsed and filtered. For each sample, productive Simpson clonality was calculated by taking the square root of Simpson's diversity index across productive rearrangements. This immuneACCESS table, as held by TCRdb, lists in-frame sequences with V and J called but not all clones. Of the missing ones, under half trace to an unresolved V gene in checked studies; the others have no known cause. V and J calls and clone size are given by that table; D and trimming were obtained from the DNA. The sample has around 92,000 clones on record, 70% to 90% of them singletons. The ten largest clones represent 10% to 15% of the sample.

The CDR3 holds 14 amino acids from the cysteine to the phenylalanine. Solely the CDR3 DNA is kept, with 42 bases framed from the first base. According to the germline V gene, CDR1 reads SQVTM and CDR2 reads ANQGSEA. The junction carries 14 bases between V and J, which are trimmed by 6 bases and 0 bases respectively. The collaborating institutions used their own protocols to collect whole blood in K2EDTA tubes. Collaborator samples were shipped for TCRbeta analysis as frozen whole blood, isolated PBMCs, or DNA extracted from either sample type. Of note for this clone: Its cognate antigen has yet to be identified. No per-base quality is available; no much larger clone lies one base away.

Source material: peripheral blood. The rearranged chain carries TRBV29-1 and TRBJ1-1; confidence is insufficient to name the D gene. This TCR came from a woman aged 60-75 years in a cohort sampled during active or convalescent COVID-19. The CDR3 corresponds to CSVARGTVNTEAFF. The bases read TGCAGCGTGGCTCGCGGCACCGTGAACACTGAAGCTTTCTTT.